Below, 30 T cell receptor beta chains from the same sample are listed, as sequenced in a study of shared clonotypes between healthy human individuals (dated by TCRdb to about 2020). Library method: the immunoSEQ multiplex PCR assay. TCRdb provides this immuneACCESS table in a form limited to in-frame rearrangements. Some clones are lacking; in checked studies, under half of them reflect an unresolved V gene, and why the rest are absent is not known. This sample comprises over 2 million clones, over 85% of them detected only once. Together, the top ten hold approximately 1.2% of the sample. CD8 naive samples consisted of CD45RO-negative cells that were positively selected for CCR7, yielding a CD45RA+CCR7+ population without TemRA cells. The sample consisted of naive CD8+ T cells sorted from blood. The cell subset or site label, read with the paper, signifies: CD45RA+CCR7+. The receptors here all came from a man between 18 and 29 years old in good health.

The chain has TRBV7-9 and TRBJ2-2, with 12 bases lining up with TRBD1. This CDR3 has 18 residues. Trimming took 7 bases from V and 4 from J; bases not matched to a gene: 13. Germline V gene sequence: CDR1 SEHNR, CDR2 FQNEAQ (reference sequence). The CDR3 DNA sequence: TGTGCCAGCACCACGATCTGGGACAGGGGGCTTGTCACCGGGGAGCTGTTTTTT. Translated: CASTTIWDRGLVTGELFF.

This CDR3 reads CASSWGSAEAFF. DNA for the CDR3: TGTGCCAGCAGTTGGGGGTCCGCTGAAGCTTTCTTT. The chain joins TRBV6-1 to TRBJ1-1, with D possibly TRBD1 on 5 matching bases. The CDR3 extends over 12 amino acids. Germline V gene lookup returns CDR1 MNHNS and CDR2 SASEGT. Trimming removed 5 bases at V and 6 bases at J, with 10 bases between.

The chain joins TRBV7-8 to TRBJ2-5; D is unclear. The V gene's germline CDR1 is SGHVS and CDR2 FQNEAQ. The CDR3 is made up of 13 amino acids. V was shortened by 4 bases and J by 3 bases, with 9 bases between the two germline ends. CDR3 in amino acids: CASSSAAEETQYF. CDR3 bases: TGTGCCAGCAGCTCGGCCGCGGAAGAGACCCAGTACTTC.

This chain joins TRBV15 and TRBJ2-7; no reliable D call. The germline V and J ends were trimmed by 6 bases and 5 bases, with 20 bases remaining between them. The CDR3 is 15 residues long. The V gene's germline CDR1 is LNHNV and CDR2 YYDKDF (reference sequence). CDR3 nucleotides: TGTGCCACCAGGATTGGTTCCTCTCCCTACGACGAGCAGTACTTC. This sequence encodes CATRIGSSPYDEQYF.

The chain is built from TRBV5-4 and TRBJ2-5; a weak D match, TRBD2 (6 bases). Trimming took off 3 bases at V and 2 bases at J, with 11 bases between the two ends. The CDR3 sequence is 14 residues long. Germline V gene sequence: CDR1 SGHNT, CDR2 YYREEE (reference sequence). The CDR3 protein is CASSSQGGQETQYF. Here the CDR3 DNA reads TGTGCCAGCAGCTCCCAGGGAGGTCAAGAGACCCAGTACTTC.

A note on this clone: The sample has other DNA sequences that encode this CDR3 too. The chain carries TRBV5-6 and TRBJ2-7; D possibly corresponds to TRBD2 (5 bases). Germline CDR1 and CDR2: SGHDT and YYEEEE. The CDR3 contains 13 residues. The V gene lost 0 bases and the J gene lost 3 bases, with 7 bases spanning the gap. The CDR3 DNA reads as TGTGCCAGCAGCTTGGTTGGACTCTACGAGCAGTACTTC. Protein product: CASSLVGLYEQYF.

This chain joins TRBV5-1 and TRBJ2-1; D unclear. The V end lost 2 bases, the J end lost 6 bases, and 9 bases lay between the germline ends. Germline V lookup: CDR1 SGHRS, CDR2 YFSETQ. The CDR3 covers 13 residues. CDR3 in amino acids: CASSFSRANEQFF. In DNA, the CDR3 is TGCGCCAGCAGCTTTTCCCGGGCCAATGAGCAGTTCTTC.

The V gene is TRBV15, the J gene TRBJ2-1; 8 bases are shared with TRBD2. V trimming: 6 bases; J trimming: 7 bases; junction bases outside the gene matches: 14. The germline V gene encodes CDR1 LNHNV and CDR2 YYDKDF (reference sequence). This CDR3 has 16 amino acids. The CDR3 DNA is TGTGCCACCAGAGGGGCGGACCTAGCGGGCTGGAATGAGCAGTTCTTC. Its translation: CATRGADLAGWNEQFF. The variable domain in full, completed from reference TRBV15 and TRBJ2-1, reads DAMVIQNPRYQVTQFGKPVTLSCSQTLNHNVMYWYQQKSSQAPKLLFHYYDKDFNNEADTPDNFQSRRPNTSFCFLDIRSPGLGDTAMYLCATRGADLAGWNEQFFGPGTRLTVL.

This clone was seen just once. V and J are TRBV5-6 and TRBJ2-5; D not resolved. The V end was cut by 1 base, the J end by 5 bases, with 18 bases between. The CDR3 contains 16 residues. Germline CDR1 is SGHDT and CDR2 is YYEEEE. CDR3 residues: CASSLSVRPLGETQYF. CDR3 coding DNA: TGTGCCAGCAGCTTGAGCGTCAGGCCCCTCGGGGAGACCCAGTACTTC.

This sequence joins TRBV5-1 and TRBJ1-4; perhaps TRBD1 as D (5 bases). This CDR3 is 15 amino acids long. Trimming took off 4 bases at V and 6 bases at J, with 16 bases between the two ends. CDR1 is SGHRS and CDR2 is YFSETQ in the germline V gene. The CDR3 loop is CASSPGVRVDEKLFF. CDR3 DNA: TGCGCCAGCAGCCCGGGGGTCAGGGTGGATGAAAAACTGTTTTTT.

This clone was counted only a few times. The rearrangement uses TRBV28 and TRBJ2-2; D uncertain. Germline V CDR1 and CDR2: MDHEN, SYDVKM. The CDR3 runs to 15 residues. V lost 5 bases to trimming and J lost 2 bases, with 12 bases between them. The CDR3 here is CASSGRRVNTGELFF. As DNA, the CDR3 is TGTGCCAGCAGTGGAAGACGGGTCAACACCGGGGAGCTGTTTTTT.

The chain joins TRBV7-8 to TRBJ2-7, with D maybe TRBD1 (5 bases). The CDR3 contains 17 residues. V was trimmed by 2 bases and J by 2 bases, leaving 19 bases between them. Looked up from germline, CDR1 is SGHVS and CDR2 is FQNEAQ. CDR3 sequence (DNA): TGTGCCAGCAGCTTATCCGCAGGGTGGGAAGGAGCCTACGAGCAGTACTTC. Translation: CASSLSAGWEGAYEQYF.

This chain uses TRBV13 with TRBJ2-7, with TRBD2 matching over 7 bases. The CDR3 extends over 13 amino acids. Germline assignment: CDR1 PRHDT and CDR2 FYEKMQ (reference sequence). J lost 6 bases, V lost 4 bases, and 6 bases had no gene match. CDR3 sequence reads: CASSSGLGSEQYF. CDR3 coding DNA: TGTGCCAGCAGCTCCGGACTAGGTTCCGAGCAGTACTTC.

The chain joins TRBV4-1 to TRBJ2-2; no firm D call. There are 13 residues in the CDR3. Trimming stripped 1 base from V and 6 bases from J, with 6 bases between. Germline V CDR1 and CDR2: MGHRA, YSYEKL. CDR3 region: CASSQGISGELFF. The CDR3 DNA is TGCGCCAGCAGCCAAGGAATCTCCGGGGAGCTGTTTTTT.

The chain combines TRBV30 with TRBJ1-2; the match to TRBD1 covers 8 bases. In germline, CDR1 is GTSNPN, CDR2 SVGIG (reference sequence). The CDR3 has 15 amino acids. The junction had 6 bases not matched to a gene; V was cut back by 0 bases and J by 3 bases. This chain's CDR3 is CAWSVPRQGYYGYTF. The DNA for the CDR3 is TGTGCCTGGAGTGTCCCTCGACAGGGGTACTATGGCTACACCTTC.

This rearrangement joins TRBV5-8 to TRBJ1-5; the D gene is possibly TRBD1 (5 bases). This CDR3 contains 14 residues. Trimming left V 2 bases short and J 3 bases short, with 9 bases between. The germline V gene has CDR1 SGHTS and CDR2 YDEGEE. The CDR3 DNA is TGTGCCAGCAGCTTTGGGGGTTTCAATCAGCCCCAGCATTTT. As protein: CASSFGGFNQPQHF.

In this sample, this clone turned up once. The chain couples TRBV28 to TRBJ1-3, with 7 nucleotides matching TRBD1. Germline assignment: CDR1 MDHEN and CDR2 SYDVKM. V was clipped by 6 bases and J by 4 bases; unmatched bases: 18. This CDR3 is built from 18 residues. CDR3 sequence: CASRSPLTGTVVGNTIYF. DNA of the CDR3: TGTGCCAGCAGGTCTCCCCTTACCGGGACAGTTGTCGGAAACACCATATATTTT.

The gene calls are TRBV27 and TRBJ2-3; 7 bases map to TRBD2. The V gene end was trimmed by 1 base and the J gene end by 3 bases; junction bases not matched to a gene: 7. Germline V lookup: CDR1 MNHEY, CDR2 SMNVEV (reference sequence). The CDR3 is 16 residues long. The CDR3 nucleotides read TGTGCCAGCAGTTTATTAAACCCTAGCGGTACAGATACGCAGTATTTT. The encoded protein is CASSLLNPSGTDTQYF.

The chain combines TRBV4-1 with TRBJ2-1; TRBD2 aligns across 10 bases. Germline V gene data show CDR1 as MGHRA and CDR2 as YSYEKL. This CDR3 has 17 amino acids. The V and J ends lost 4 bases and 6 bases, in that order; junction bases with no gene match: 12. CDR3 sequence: CASSRRGGTSVGNEQFF. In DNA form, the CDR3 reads TGCGCCAGCAGCCGCCGCGGGGGGACTAGCGTTGGCAATGAGCAGTTCTTC.

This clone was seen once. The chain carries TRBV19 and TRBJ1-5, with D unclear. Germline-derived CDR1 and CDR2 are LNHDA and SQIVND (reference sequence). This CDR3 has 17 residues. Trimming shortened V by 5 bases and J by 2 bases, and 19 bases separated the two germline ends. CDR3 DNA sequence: TGTGCCAGTAGTTCGTTCAGCGGGTCTTGGGGCAATCAGCCCCAGCATTTT. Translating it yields CASSSFSGSWGNQPQHF.

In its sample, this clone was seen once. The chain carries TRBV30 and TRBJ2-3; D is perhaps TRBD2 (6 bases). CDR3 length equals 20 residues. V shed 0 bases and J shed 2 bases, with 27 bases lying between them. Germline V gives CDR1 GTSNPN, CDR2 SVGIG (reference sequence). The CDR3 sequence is CAWSVGVGPRMGLPTDTQYF. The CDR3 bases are TGTGCCTGGAGTGTCGGGGTCGGGCCCCGAATGGGACTTCCCACAGATACGCAGTATTTT.

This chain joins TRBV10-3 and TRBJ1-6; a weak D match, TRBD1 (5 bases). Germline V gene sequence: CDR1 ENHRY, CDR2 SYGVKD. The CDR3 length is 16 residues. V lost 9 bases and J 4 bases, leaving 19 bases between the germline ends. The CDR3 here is CAIQSRAGAYNSPLHF. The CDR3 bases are TGTGCCATTCAGTCCCGGGCCGGGGCTTATAATTCACCCCTCCACTTT.

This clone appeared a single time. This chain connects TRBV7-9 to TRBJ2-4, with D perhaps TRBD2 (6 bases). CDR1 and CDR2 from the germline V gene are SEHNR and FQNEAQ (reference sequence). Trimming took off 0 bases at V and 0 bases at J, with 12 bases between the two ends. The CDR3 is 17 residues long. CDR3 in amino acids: CASSLAMEGKAKNIQYF. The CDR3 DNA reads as TGTGCCAGCAGCTTAGCGATGGAGGGAAAAGCCAAAAACATTCAGTACTTC.

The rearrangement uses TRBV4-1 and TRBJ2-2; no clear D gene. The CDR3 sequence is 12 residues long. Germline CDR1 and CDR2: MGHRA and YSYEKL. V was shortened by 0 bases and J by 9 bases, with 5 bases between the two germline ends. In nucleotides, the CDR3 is TGCGCCAGCAGCCAAGACCTCCGGGAGCTGTTTTTT. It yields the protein CASSQDLRELFF.

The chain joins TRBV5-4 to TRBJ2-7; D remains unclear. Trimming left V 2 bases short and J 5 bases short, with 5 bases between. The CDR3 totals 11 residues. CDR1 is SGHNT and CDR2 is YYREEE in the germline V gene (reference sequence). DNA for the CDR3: TGTGCCAGCAGCTTATTCCACGAGCAGTACTTC. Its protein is CASSLFHEQYF.

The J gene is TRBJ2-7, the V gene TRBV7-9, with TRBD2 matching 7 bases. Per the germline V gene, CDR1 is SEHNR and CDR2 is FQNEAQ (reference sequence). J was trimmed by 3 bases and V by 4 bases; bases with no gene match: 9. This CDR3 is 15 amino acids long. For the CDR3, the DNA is TGTGCCAGCAGCTCCCAGTCAAGCGGGAACTACGAGCAGTACTTC. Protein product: CASSSQSSGNYEQYF.

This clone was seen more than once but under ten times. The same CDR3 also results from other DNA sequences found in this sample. CDR3 DNA: TGTGCCAGCAGCTTAGATTCACCCCTCCACTTT. It encodes CASSLDSPLHF. The chain recombines TRBV11-2 with TRBJ1-6, with D hard to call. The CDR3 extends over 11 amino acids. Germline V CDR1 and CDR2: SGHAT, FQNNGV. V was clipped by 0 bases and J by 9 bases, with 0 bases between them.

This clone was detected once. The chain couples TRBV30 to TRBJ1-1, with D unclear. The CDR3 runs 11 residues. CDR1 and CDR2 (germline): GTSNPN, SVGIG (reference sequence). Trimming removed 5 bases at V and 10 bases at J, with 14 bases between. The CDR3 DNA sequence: TGTGCCTGGGCAATTACTAAATCAGCTTTCTTT. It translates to CAWAITKSAFF.

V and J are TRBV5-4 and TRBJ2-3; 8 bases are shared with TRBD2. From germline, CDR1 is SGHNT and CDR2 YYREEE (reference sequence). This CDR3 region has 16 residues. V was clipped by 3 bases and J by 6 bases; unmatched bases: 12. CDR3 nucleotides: TGTGCCAGCAGCTCCCCCTTACGGGAGGGAAGGGATACGCAGTATTTT. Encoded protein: CASSSPLREGRDTQYF.

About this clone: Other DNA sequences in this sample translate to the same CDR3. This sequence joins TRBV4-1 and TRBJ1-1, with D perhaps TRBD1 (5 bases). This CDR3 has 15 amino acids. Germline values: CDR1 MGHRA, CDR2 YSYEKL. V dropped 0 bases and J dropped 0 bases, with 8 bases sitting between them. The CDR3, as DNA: TGCGCCAGCAGCCAAGAGACAGCAATGAACACTGAAGCTTTCTTT. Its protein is CASSQETAMNTEAFF.